The rows below give T cell receptor beta chains drawn from one sample of a study of shared clonotypes between healthy human individuals. Method: immunoSEQ multiplex PCR; TCRdb's copy keeps in-frame clones and lacks some. The table records 600,000 to 750,000 clones, roughly 72% of them present only once. Sequenced material: memory CD4+ T cells sorted from blood. These receptors were collected from a woman in her 30s in good health. CDR3s include the opening cysteine and the closing phenylalanine or tryptophan. The D gene is left open where the match is weak. Not every row has a clone size; where given, it reads once, few, many or a size class.

d_gene	v_gene	abundance	j_gene	CDR3aa	CDR3nt
TRBD2	TRBV19	NA	TRBJ2-1	CATAGGLAPYNEQFF	TGTGCCACCGCCGGGGGACTAGCGCCGTACAATGAGCAGTTCTTC
NA	TRBV11-2	many	TRBJ1-4	CASSRSSVNEKLFF	TGTGCCAGCAGCCGTTCAAGTGTTAATGAAAAACTGTTTTTT
NA	TRBV30	NA	TRBJ1-5	CAWTLPYSNQPQHF	TGTGCCTGGACCCTTCCTTATAGCAATCAGCCCCAGCATTTT
NA	TRBV19	NA	TRBJ1-3	CASRTGDSGNTIYF	TGTGCCAGCAGGACGGGGGACTCTGGAAACACCATATATTTT
NA	TRBV7-9	once	TRBJ1-4	CASSRSYNEKLFF	TGTGCCAGCAGCCGTTCGTATAATGAAAAACTGTTTTTT
TRBD1	TRBV5-1	NA	TRBJ1-1	CASSWDRDTEAFF	TGCGCCAGCAGCTGGGACAGGGACACTGAAGCTTTCTTT
TRBD2	TRBV11-2	once	TRBJ2-7	CASSRTSGTSSYEQYF	TGTGCCAGCAGCCGGACTAGCGGGACGAGCTCCTACGAGCAGTACTTC
TRBD1	TRBV7-2	NA	TRBJ1-2	CASSRTGTGLNYGYTF	TGTGCCAGCTCTAGGACCGGGACAGGATTAAACTATGGCTACACCTTC
TRBD2	TRBV2	NA	TRBJ2-5	CASSTGLAGYQETQYF	TGTGCCAGCAGTACCGGACTAGCGGGGTACCAAGAGACCCAGTACTTC
TRBD2	TRBV2	NA	TRBJ2-3	CASRRGSDTQYF	TGTGCCAGCAGGCGGGGGTCCGATACGCAGTATTTT
TRBD2	TRBV23-1	many	TRBJ2-2	CASSQPREVELAGGLKGNTGELFF	TGCGCCAGCAGTCAACCCAGGGAAGTTGAACTAGCGGGAGGGCTGAAAGGAAACACCGGGGAGCTGTTTTTT
NA	TRBV18	once	TRBJ2-5	CASSPRPGPGNF	TGTGCCAGCTCACCACGGCCCGGACCCGGTAACTTC
NA	TRBV5-1	NA	TRBJ2-1	CASSPGEVFNEQFF	TGCGCCAGCAGCCCCGGAGAGGTTTTCAATGAGCAGTTCTTC
NA	TRBV7-4	NA	TRBJ1-5	CASSSQDRGNQPQHF	TGTGCCAGCAGCTCCCAGGACAGAGGCAATCAGCCCCAGCATTTT
NA	TRBV19	once	TRBJ2-7	CASSMRRNYEQYF	TGTGCCAGTAGTATGCGGAGGAACTACGAGCAGTACTTC
NA	TRBV29-1	NA	TRBJ2-2	CSVTLTGELFF	TGCAGCGTTACACTCACCGGGGAGCTGTTTTTT
TRBD2	TRBV5-1	NA	TRBJ2-1	CASSSKTSGRLNEQFF	TGCGCCAGCAGCTCCAAGACTAGCGGGAGGTTGAATGAGCAGTTCTTC
NA	TRBV7-2	once	TRBJ1-2	CASSYDRQGYTF	TGTGCCAGCAGCTATGACAGGCAAGGCTACACCTTC